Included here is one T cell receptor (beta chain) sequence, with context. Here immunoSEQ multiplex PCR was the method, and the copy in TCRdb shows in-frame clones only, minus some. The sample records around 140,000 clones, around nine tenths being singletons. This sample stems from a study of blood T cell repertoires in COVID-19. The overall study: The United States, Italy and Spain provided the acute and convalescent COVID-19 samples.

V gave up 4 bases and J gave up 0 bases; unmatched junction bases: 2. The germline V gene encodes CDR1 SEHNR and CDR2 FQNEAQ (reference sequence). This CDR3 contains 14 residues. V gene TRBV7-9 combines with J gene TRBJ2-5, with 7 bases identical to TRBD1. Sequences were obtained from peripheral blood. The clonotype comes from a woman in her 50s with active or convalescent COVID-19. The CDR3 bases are TGTGCCAGCAGCTGGGACAGATACCAAGAGACCCAGTACTTC. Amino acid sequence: CASSWDRYQETQYF.